This TCR beta chain was obtained from a study of T-cell reconstitution after alpha-beta-depleted transplantation in children. Study findings and constraints: Newly made T cells mostly supplied T-cell counts and diversity one year after transplant. Several hundred expanded graft clones reportedly gave rise to the alpha-beta T cells present about two months after transplant.

Using unique molecular identifiers, the investigators prepared the TCRbeta library. Each CDR3 protein gets one entry after TCRdb re-called the PCR reads with MiXCR. Of 480,000 or so distinct CDR3 sequences detected, about 10% appear once; the ten largest clones hold roughly 2%. Many counts were recorded for this clonotype. The antigen is not known. CDR1 KGHSH and CDR2 LQKENI come from the germline V gene. Trimming removed 6 bases from V and 1 base from J, with 19 bases in between. The CDR3 runs to 17 residues. The chain has TRBV18 and TRBJ2-1, with D possibly TRBD2 on 6 matching bases. This specimen consisted of PBMCs, obtained before TCRalphabeta/CD19-depleted stem cell transplant. The TCR was taken from a child under 10 years old with inherited bone marrow failure, due to receive a stem cell transplant. The CDR3 DNA follows: TGTGCCAGCTCCCATCCACTTAGCGGTCGGTCCTACAATGAGCAGTTCTTC. It specifies CASSHPLSGRSYNEQFF.